The 24 T cell receptor beta chains below come from one sample, sequenced in a study of T and B cells in COVID-19 patients. From blood, roughly 220-550 ng of genomic DNA served as TRB template. Multiplex PCR with BIOMED2 TRB-A/B primer pools amplified TRB rearrangements. TCRdb re-analysed the multiplex PCR reads in MiXCR, keeping a single row per CDR3 protein. Of 20,000 or so distinct CDR3 sequences in the sample, 30% to 35% were seen once. Material: blood. Receptors originate from a human donor who had recovered from COVID-19.

This clonotype was seen once. CDR3 amino acids: CASSLWTSGSGEQYF. In nucleotides, the CDR3 is TGTGCCAGCAGTTTATGGACTAGCGGGAGCGGCGAGCAGTACTTC. The rearrangement links TRBV28 to TRBJ2-7, with TRBD2 matching 12 bases. CDR1 MDHEN and CDR2 SYDVKM come from the germline V gene. Trimming cost V 0 bases and J 6 bases; bases outside gene matches: 3. The CDR3 totals 15 residues. Based on the CDR3 plus reference TRBV28 and TRBJ2-7, the full variable domain is DVKVTQSSRYLVKRTGEKVFLECVQDMDHENMFWYRQDPGLGLRLIYFSYDVKMKEKGDIPEGYSVSREKKERFSLILESASTNQTSMYLCASSLWTSGSGEQYFGPGTRLTVT.

This clonotype is judged medium-sized. V usage is TRBV6-5 and J usage is TRBJ2-2, with 8 bases identical to TRBD1. The CDR3 contains 16 residues. Trimming removed 5 bases from V and 2 bases from J; junction bases left unmatched: 7. Germline-derived CDR1 and CDR2 are MNHEY and SVGAGI. The CDR3 is CASSATGGPNTGELFF. The CDR3 DNA is TGTGCCAGCAGTGCAACAGGGGGACCTAACACCGGGGAGCTGTTTTTT.

This clonotype has only a few counts. The chain links TRBV5-1 to TRBJ2-7; possibly TRBD1 for D (5 bases). Trimming took off 0 bases at V and 3 bases at J, with 10 bases between the two ends. Germline loops: CDR1 SGHRS, CDR2 YFSETQ. This CDR3 is built from 14 residues. The chain's CDR3 is CASSLEDIRYEQYF. The CDR3 nucleotides read TGCGCCAGCAGCTTGGAGGACATTCGCTACGAGCAGTACTTC.

This chain uses TRBV27 with TRBJ2-7, with D maybe TRBD2 (7 bases). This CDR3 region has 15 residues. Germline V gene lookup returns CDR1 MNHEY and CDR2 SMNVEV (reference sequence). Trimming stripped 2 bases from V and 5 bases from J, with 16 bases between. The CDR3 region has the DNA TGTGCCAGCAGTTTAACCCGGGGGGCGAAGAACGAGCAGTACTTC. Translating it yields CASSLTRGAKNEQYF.

About this clonotype itself: The junction shows a germline mismatch at one end, possibly a read error. The chain couples TRBV11-3 to TRBJ1-1; the match to TRBD1 covers 7 bases. This CDR3 is 17 amino acids long. Germline V gene data show CDR1 as SGHNT and CDR2 as YENEEA. CDR3 in DNA: TGTGCCAGAAGCTTAGCCGTCGTAACAGGGGCGAACACTGAAGCTTTCTTT. Its protein product is CARSLAVVTGANTEAFF. The full variable domain, in which reference TRBV11-3 and TRBJ1-1 provide the parts outside the CDR3, is EAGVVQSPRYKIIEKKQPVAFWCNPISGHNTLYWYLQNLGQGPELLIRYENEEAVDDSQLPKDRFSAERLKGVDSTLKIQPAELGDSAVYLCARSLAVVTGANTEAFFGQGTRLTVV.

The CDR3 nucleotides read TGTGCCAGCAGTTACAGTGTCGCAAATGAAAAACTGTTTTTT. Its protein product is CASSYSVANEKLFF. The genes are TRBV6-5 and TRBJ1-4; D is ambiguous. The CDR3 is 14 amino acids. Per the germline V gene, CDR1 is MNHEY and CDR2 is SVGAGI. Trimming stripped 2 bases from V and 5 bases from J, with 9 bases between.

In this sample, this clonotype turned up many times. This sequence joins TRBV30 and TRBJ2-1; D is perhaps TRBD2 (5 bases). Trimming left V 3 bases short and J 6 bases short, with 15 bases between. This CDR3 is built from 14 residues. Germline V gives CDR1 GTSNPN, CDR2 SVGIG (reference sequence). The chain's CDR3 is CAWRGIAAGNEQFF. The CDR3 DNA is TGTGCCTGGAGGGGTATAGCTGCGGGCAATGAGCAGTTCTTC.

Only a few counts were recorded for this clonotype. V usage is TRBV5-1 and J usage is TRBJ2-3, with D unclear. CDR1 and CDR2 (germline): SGHRS, YFSETQ. The CDR3 sequence is 14 residues long. V was shortened by 2 bases and J by 0 bases, with 7 bases between the two germline ends. Written as DNA, the CDR3 is TGCGCCAGCAGCTTCTCCACTAGCACAGATACGCAGTATTTT. Its translation: CASSFSTSTDTQYF.

This sequence joins TRBV5-1 and TRBJ2-1, with 9 nucleotides matching TRBD2. CDR1 is SGHRS, CDR2 YFSETQ, per germline. Trimming at V came to 2 bases and at J to 0 bases, leaving 15 bases not matched to a gene. The CDR3 spans 20 residues. The CDR3 coding sequence is TGCGCCAGCAGCTTTGCACCAGCGGGGGGATACCCGAGCTCCTACAATGAGCAGTTCTTC. It translates to CASSFAPAGGYPSSYNEQFF.

This clonotype showed up just a few times. The chain carries TRBV28 and TRBJ2-5, with TRBD1 as a possible D gene (5 bases). Trimming took off 2 bases at V and 4 bases at J, with 14 bases between the two ends. From germline, CDR1 is MDHEN and CDR2 SYDVKM. This CDR3 is built from 15 residues. The CDR3 bases are TGTGCCAGCAGTTTAGCCCTCTCAGGGTTAGAGACCCAGTACTTC. The encoded protein is CASSLALSGLETQYF.

The V gene is TRBV5-6, the J gene TRBJ2-3, with TRBD2 matching 9 bases. Germline V gives CDR1 SGHDT, CDR2 YYEEEE. Unmatched junction bases numbered 11, after V lost 6 bases and J lost 3 bases. The CDR3 is 16 residues long. CDR3 sequence (DNA): TGTGCCAGCAACCCCCGTGGGAGCGGGGGGACAGATACGCAGTATTTT. Amino acids: CASNPRGSGGTDTQYF.

This clonotype was found a few times. V is TRBV12-3 or TRBV12-4 and J is TRBJ1-2; 7 bases match TRBD1. J gave up 5 bases and V 4 bases, and 10 bases lay outside the gene matches. This CDR3 is 15 amino acids long. The CDR3 nucleotides are TGTGCCAGCAGTTCCTCTATGACAGGGAGGTATGGCTACACCTTC. It translates to CASSSSMTGRYGYTF.

The table lists this clonotype with a few counts. This chain links TRBV5-5 with TRBJ2-2; D is unclear. Germline loops: CDR1 SGHKS, CDR2 YYEKEE (reference sequence). This CDR3 is built from 15 residues. V gave up 0 bases and J gave up 6 bases, with 12 bases separating them. The chain's CDR3 is CASSLGPDYPGELFF. CDR3 nucleotides: TGTGCCAGCAGCTTGGGGCCAGATTATCCCGGGGAGCTGTTTTTT.

The table lists this clonotype with a few counts. The junction departs from the called germline gene at one end, perhaps through a read error. Written as DNA, the CDR3 is TGTGCTAGCAGGGGGCCGCGGGGCAATGAGCAGTTCTTC. It specifies CASRGPRGNEQFF. The chain uses TRBV28 and TRBJ2-1; 8 bases map to TRBD1. Germline CDR1 and CDR2: MDHEN and SYDVKM. The CDR3 extends over 13 amino acids.

This clonotype has ten or more counts. The V gene is TRBV12-3 or TRBV12-4, the J gene TRBJ2-5; D uncertain. V was pared by 3 bases and J by 4 bases, with 12 bases between. The CDR3 totals 14 residues. The CDR3 loop is CASSLALRRETQYF. CDR3 bases: TGTGCCAGCAGTTTGGCCCTGAGGCGAGAGACCCAGTACTTC.

V and J are TRBV5-7 and TRBJ2-3, with 7 nucleotides matching TRBD1. TRBV5-7 is sorted into the ORF group, with uncertain function. The CDR3 consists of 16 residues. V gave up 3 bases and J gave up 4 bases; unmatched junction bases: 11. CDR3 in amino acids: CASSWGWAQGSDTQYF. The CDR3 DNA reads as TGTGCCAGCAGCTGGGGTTGGGCACAGGGGTCAGATACGCAGTATTTT.

The V call is TRBV27, the J call TRBJ1-2; D is unresolved. The germline V gene encodes CDR1 MNHEY and CDR2 SMNVEV (reference sequence). This CDR3 has 14 residues. V was pared by 5 bases and J by 7 bases, with 17 bases between. The CDR3 spells CASSLRAPNTGYTF. The CDR3 region has the DNA TGTGCCAGCAGTCTCCGGGCCCCTAACACTGGCTACACCTTC.

There are many counts of this clonotype. The genes are TRBV12-3 or TRBV12-4 and TRBJ2-3, with TRBD2 as a possible D gene (6 bases). CDR3 length: 14 amino acids. The V end was cut by 5 bases, the J end by 2 bases, with 11 bases between. The CDR3 DNA sequence: TGTGCCAGCAGTAAGGGACTTTCCACAGATACGCAGTATTTT. This codes for CASSKGLSTDTQYF.

This rearrangement joins TRBV5-5 to TRBJ1-1; D call uncertain. The V and J ends lost 4 bases and 7 bases respectively, with 11 bases between them. The germline V gene has CDR1 SGHKS and CDR2 YYEKEE (reference sequence). This CDR3 has 12 residues. The CDR3 DNA reads as TGTGCCAGCAGCAAGATGAGGGTTGAAGCTTTCTTT. It is translated as CASSKMRVEAFF.

This clonotype was counted only a few times. The rearrangement joins TRBV12-3 or TRBV12-4 to TRBJ1-5; no clear D gene. V was trimmed by 3 bases and J by 4 bases, leaving 13 bases between them. The CDR3 contains 15 residues. CDR3 DNA sequence: TGTGCCAGCAGTTTTGACGGGAGGGAGAATCAGCCCCAGCATTTT. Protein sequence: CASSFDGRENQPQHF.

This clonotype was observed at least ten times. The chain recombines TRBV15 with TRBJ1-4, with D perhaps matching TRBD1 (5 bases). The V and J ends lost 1 base and 2 bases respectively, with 8 bases between them. Per the germline V gene, CDR1 is LNHNV and CDR2 is YYDKDF (reference sequence). CDR3 length: 15 residues. In DNA, the CDR3 is TGTGCCACCAGCAGAGCCAGGGCGACTAATGAAAAACTGTTTTTT. Its protein product is CATSRARATNEKLFF.

This clonotype was counted a single time. A much larger clone sits a single nucleotide away, making a read error possible. This sequence joins TRBV30 and TRBJ2-1; D might be TRBD2 (5 bases). There are 14 residues in the CDR3. Germline CDR1 reads GTSNPN; CDR2 reads SVGIG (reference sequence). The germline V and J ends were trimmed by 1 base and 6 bases, with 13 bases remaining between them. The CDR3 here is CAWSGIAAGNEQFF. CDR3 nucleotides: TGTGCCTGGAGTGGTATAGCTGCGGGCAATGAGCAGTTCTTC.

This clonotype was recorded at least ten times. V and J are TRBV30 and TRBJ2-3; no definite D call. Trimming left V 1 base short and J 0 bases short, with 14 bases between. Germline loops: CDR1 GTSNPN, CDR2 SVGIG (reference sequence). The CDR3 is made up of 16 amino acids. The CDR3 bases are TGTGCCTGGAGTGGGCTTCGGATTCCTAGCACAGATACGCAGTATTTT. Its protein product is CAWSGLRIPSTDTQYF.

J is TRBJ1-4 and V is TRBV5-4, with 7 bases matching TRBD1. The CDR3 sequence is 14 residues long. The ends lost 5 bases at V and 2 bases at J; junction bases unmatched: 3. In germline, CDR1 is SGHNT, CDR2 YYREEE (reference sequence). In DNA, the CDR3 is TGTGCCAGCAGGTCGGGACAGACTAATGAAAAACTGTTTTTT. It encodes CASRSGQTNEKLFF.